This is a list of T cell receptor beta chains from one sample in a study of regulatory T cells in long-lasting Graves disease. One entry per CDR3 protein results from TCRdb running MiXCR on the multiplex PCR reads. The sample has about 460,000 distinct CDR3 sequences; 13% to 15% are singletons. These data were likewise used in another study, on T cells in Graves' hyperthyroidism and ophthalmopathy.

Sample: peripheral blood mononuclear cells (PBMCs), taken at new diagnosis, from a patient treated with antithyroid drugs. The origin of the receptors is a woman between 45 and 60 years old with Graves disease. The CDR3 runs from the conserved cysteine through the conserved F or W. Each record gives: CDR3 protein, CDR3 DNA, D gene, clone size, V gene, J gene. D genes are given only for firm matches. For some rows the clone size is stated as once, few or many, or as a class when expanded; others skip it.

CDR3aa: CASSLGQGSFHEQYF; CDR3nt: TGTGCCAGCAGCTTAGGACAGGGTTCTTTCCACGAGCAGTACTTC; d_gene: TRBD1; abundance: many; v_gene: TRBV5-6; j_gene: TRBJ2-7
CDR3aa: CASSLGLSSYEQYF; CDR3nt: TGTGCCAGCAGCTTAGGTCTATCTTCCTACGAGCAGTACTTC; d_gene: -; abundance: many; v_gene: TRBV7-9; j_gene: TRBJ2-7
CDR3aa: CASSEVASSTDTQYF; CDR3nt: TGTGCCAGCAGTGAAGTAGCGAGTAGCACAGATACGCAGTATTTT; d_gene: -; abundance: few; v_gene: TRBV2; j_gene: TRBJ2-3
CDR3aa: CASSLGPYSNQPQHF; CDR3nt: TGTGCCAGCAGCTTGGGACCCTATAGCAATCAGCCCCAGCATTTT; d_gene: -; abundance: many; v_gene: TRBV7-2; j_gene: TRBJ1-5
CDR3aa: CASRSNSPLHF; CDR3nt: TGTGCCAGCAGGTCCAATTCACCCCTCCACTTT; d_gene: -; abundance: -; v_gene: TRBV28; j_gene: TRBJ1-6
CDR3aa: CASSYSGTQETQYF; CDR3nt: TGTGCCAGCAGTTACAGCGGCACCCAAGAGACCCAGTACTTC; d_gene: -; abundance: many; v_gene: TRBV6-5; j_gene: TRBJ2-5
CDR3aa: CASSESLQGTLHF; CDR3nt: TGCGCCAGCAGTGAGTCGTTACAGGGGACCCTCCACTTT; d_gene: TRBD1; abundance: -; v_gene: TRBV10-1; j_gene: TRBJ1-6
CDR3aa: CASSELGRGNEQFF; CDR3nt: TGTGCCAGCAGTGAACTGGGACGTGGGAATGAGCAGTTCTTC; d_gene: -; abundance: many; v_gene: TRBV6-2/TRBV6-3; j_gene: TRBJ2-1
CDR3aa: CACDTAYEQYF; CDR3nt: TGTGCCTGCGACACAGCCTACGAGCAGTACTTC; d_gene: -; abundance: many; v_gene: TRBV30; j_gene: TRBJ2-7
CDR3aa: CASSVPAGEADTQYF; CDR3nt: TGTGCCAGCAGTGTTCCGGCGGGAGAGGCAGATACGCAGTATTTT; d_gene: TRBD2; abundance: many; v_gene: TRBV2; j_gene: TRBJ2-3
CDR3aa: CASSPPVPDTQYF; CDR3nt: TGTGCCAGCTCACCACCCGTCCCAGATACGCAGTATTTT; d_gene: -; abundance: many; v_gene: TRBV18; j_gene: TRBJ2-3
CDR3aa: CASSVVSGKGGEQFF; CDR3nt: TGTGCCAGCAGCGTAGTCAGCGGGAAAGGCGGTGAGCAGTTCTTC; d_gene: TRBD2; abundance: many; v_gene: TRBV9; j_gene: TRBJ2-1
CDR3aa: CASSEGSYEQYF; CDR3nt: TGTGCCAGCAGTGAAGGGTCCTACGAGCAGTACTTC; d_gene: -; abundance: many; v_gene: TRBV2; j_gene: TRBJ2-7
CDR3aa: CASSYFSSGSGEQYF; CDR3nt: TGTGCCAGCAGTTACTTTTCTAGCGGGAGTGGTGAGCAGTACTTC; d_gene: TRBD2; abundance: -; v_gene: TRBV6-5; j_gene: TRBJ2-7
CDR3aa: CSVVRQGIAGAFF; CDR3nt: TGCAGCGTTGTTAGACAGGGCATTGCGGGGGCTTTCTTT; d_gene: TRBD1; abundance: few; v_gene: TRBV29-1; j_gene: TRBJ1-1
CDR3aa: CASSLRNPLAVSSYNEQFF; CDR3nt: TGTGCCAGCAGCCTCCGAAACCCCTTGGCCGTAAGCTCCTACAATGAGCAGTTCTTC; d_gene: -; abundance: many; v_gene: TRBV3-1; j_gene: TRBJ2-1
CDR3aa: CASSYPTKSRDRSSYEQYF; CDR3nt: TGTGCCAGCAGTTACCCGACAAAATCACGGGACAGAAGCTCCTACGAGCAGTACTTC; d_gene: TRBD1; abundance: many; v_gene: TRBV6-5; j_gene: TRBJ2-7
CDR3aa: CASSRLAGGPYEQYF; CDR3nt: TGTGCCAGTAGTCGACTAGCGGGGGGACCCTACGAACAGTACTTC; d_gene: TRBD2; abundance: few; v_gene: TRBV19; j_gene: TRBJ2-7
CDR3aa: CASSGNFGPIYEQYF; CDR3nt: TGTGCCAGCAGTGGGAACTTTGGACCCATCTACGAGCAGTACTTC; d_gene: -; abundance: many; v_gene: TRBV28; j_gene: TRBJ2-7
CDR3aa: CASSPDSAGGTQYF; CDR3nt: TGTGCCAGTAGTCCCGACAGCGCAGGGGGGACCCAGTACTTC; d_gene: TRBD1; abundance: few; v_gene: TRBV19; j_gene: TRBJ2-5
CDR3aa: CASRLGFVAGPRETQYF; CDR3nt: TGTGCCAGCCGGCTGGGGTTCGTTGCGGGGCCTAGGGAGACCCAGTACTTC; d_gene: -; abundance: -; v_gene: TRBV6-1; j_gene: TRBJ2-5
CDR3aa: CASAVGAGSSYEQYF; CDR3nt: TGTGCCAGCGCGGTTGGGGCCGGGAGCTCCTACGAGCAGTACTTC; d_gene: -; abundance: many; v_gene: TRBV9; j_gene: TRBJ2-7
CDR3aa: CASSSPGVNEKLFF; CDR3nt: TGTGCCAGCAGTTCGCCAGGGGTTAATGAAAAACTGTTTTTT; d_gene: -; abundance: -; v_gene: TRBV28; j_gene: TRBJ1-4
CDR3aa: CASSFNSLNTEAFF; CDR3nt: TGCGCCAGCAGCTTTAACAGTCTTAACACTGAAGCTTTCTTT; d_gene: -; abundance: few; v_gene: TRBV5-1; j_gene: TRBJ1-1
CDR3aa: CASSPVGFYEQYF; CDR3nt: TGTGCCAGCAGCCCCGTGGGGTTCTACGAGCAGTACTTC; d_gene: -; abundance: many; v_gene: TRBV7-2; j_gene: TRBJ2-7
CDR3aa: CASSPLAGEPDTQYF; CDR3nt: TGTGCCAGCAGCCCCTTAGCGGGAGAGCCTGATACGCAGTATTTT; d_gene: TRBD2; abundance: many; v_gene: TRBV3-1; j_gene: TRBJ2-3
CDR3aa: CATSDPHGGATDTQYF; CDR3nt: TGTGCCACCAGTGACCCGCACGGGGGGGCGACAGATACGCAGTATTTT; d_gene: TRBD2; abundance: many; v_gene: TRBV24-1; j_gene: TRBJ2-3
CDR3aa: CASSIASGRGETQYF; CDR3nt: TGTGCCAGTAGTATCGCTAGCGGGAGAGGAGAGACCCAGTACTTC; d_gene: TRBD2; abundance: -; v_gene: TRBV19; j_gene: TRBJ2-5
CDR3aa: CASSYQGATTDTQYF; CDR3nt: TGTGCCAGCAGTTACCAGGGGGCGACCACAGATACGCAGTATTTT; d_gene: TRBD1; abundance: many; v_gene: TRBV6-9; j_gene: TRBJ2-3
CDR3aa: CASSSPRGGTDTQYF; CDR3nt: TGTGCCAGCAGCTCCCCTCGCGGAGGGACAGATACGCAGTATTTT; d_gene: -; abundance: many; v_gene: TRBV7-2; j_gene: TRBJ2-3
CDR3aa: CASSESIYETQYF; CDR3nt: TGCGCCAGCAGTGAGTCGATATATGAGACCCAGTACTTC; d_gene: -; abundance: many; v_gene: TRBV10-1; j_gene: TRBJ2-5
CDR3aa: CASSNPGTGVYEQYF; CDR3nt: TGTGCCAGCAGTAACCCCGGGACAGGGGTATACGAGCAGTACTTC; d_gene: TRBD1; abundance: many; v_gene: TRBV12-3/TRBV12-4; j_gene: TRBJ2-7
CDR3aa: CASSLTSGLAGRNQPQHF; CDR3nt: TGTGCCAGCAGCTTAACGTCGGGGCTGGCGGGTCGCAATCAGCCCCAGCATTTT; d_gene: -; abundance: many; v_gene: TRBV7-2; j_gene: TRBJ1-5
CDR3aa: CASSLGRKETQYF; CDR3nt: TGTGCCAGCAGCTTGGGTCGAAAAGAGACCCAGTACTTC; d_gene: -; abundance: -; v_gene: TRBV11-2; j_gene: TRBJ2-5
CDR3aa: CASSEEGKGAQSTDTQYF; CDR3nt: TGTGCCAGCAGTGAAGAAGGGAAGGGTGCGCAAAGCACAGATACGCAGTATTTT; d_gene: -; abundance: few; v_gene: TRBV6-2/TRBV6-3; j_gene: TRBJ2-3
CDR3aa: CASSPAHATNEKLFF; CDR3nt: TGTGCCAGTAGTCCCGCTCATGCAACTAATGAAAAACTGTTTTTT; d_gene: -; abundance: few; v_gene: TRBV19; j_gene: TRBJ1-4
CDR3aa: CASSQESSSRTYNEQFF; CDR3nt: TGTGCCAGCAGCCAAGAGTCGTCTAGCCGTACCTACAATGAGCAGTTCTTC; d_gene: -; abundance: many; v_gene: TRBV3-1; j_gene: TRBJ2-1
CDR3aa: CASSLALGTAEAFF; CDR3nt: TGTGCCAGCAGCTTGGCTTTGGGTACCGCTGAAGCTTTCTTT; d_gene: -; abundance: many; v_gene: TRBV5-8; j_gene: TRBJ1-1
CDR3aa: CASSQVPYHEQYF; CDR3nt: TGTGCCAGCAGCCAAGTTCCTTACCACGAGCAGTACTTC; d_gene: -; abundance: few; v_gene: TRBV7-9; j_gene: TRBJ2-7
CDR3aa: CATSYTGTRGDEQYF; CDR3nt: TGTGCCACCAGTTATACAGGAACTAGGGGAGACGAGCAGTACTTC; d_gene: -; abundance: -; v_gene: TRBV24-1; j_gene: TRBJ2-7
CDR3aa: CASSLHRGSKPLTF; CDR3nt: TGTGCCAGCAGCCTACATCGGGGTAGCAAACCTTTGACTTTC; d_gene: -; abundance: few; v_gene: TRBV28; j_gene: TRBJ2-6
CDR3aa: CAITTNADTGELFF; CDR3nt: TGTGCCATCACCACTAATGCGGACACCGGGGAGCTGTTTTTT; d_gene: -; abundance: few; v_gene: TRBV10-3; j_gene: TRBJ2-2
CDR3aa: CSASGREFGEQFF; CDR3nt: TGCAGTGCTAGTGGGCGGGAGTTCGGTGAGCAGTTCTTC; d_gene: TRBD2; abundance: -; v_gene: TRBV20-1; j_gene: TRBJ2-1
CDR3aa: CASKSLGGGINEKLFF; CDR3nt: TGTGCCAGCAAATCCCTGGGAGGAGGAATTAATGAAAAACTGTTTTTT; d_gene: -; abundance: -; v_gene: TRBV6-1; j_gene: TRBJ1-4
CDR3aa: CASSLGLTVRSEQFF; CDR3nt: TGCGCCAGCAGCTTGGGCCTGACAGTTAGGTCGGAGCAGTTCTTC; d_gene: -; abundance: few; v_gene: TRBV5-1; j_gene: TRBJ2-1
CDR3aa: CASSWDRNSPLHF; CDR3nt: TGTGCCAGCAGTTGGGACAGAAATTCACCCCTCCACTTT; d_gene: TRBD1; abundance: many; v_gene: TRBV27; j_gene: TRBJ1-6